This TCR beta chain was captured by sequencing in a study of blood T cell repertoires in COVID-19. This table comes from immunoSEQ multiplex PCR, and its TCRdb copy is limited to in-frame clones, with some not included. Altogether tens of thousands of clones are present, approximately 88% being singletons, with the ten largest covering roughly 3.6%. The CDR3 is 16 residues long. V shed 0 bases, J shed 8 bases, and the junction held 8 bases outside the gene matches. Germline CDR1 is MNHNS and CDR2 is SASEGT. This TCR derives from a human donor in a cohort sampled during active COVID-19. The material sequenced was peripheral blood. J is TRBJ2-4 and V is TRBV6-1, with 9 bases that match TRBD1. CDR3 protein: CASSEAGDRVKHIQYF. The CDR3 nucleotides are TGTGCCAGCAGTGAAGCGGGGGACAGGGTAAAACACATTCAGTACTTC.